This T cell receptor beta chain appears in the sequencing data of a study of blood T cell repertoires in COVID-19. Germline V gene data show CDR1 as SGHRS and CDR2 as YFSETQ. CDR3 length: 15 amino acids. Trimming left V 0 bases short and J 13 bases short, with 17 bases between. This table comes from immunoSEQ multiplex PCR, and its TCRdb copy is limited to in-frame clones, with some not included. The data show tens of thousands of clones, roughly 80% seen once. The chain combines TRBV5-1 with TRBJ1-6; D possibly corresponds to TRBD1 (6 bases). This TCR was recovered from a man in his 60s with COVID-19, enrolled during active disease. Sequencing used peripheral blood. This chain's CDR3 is CASSLGDNNPSPLHF. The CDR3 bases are TGCGCCAGCAGCTTGGGGGACAACAACCCTTCCCCCCTCCACTTT.